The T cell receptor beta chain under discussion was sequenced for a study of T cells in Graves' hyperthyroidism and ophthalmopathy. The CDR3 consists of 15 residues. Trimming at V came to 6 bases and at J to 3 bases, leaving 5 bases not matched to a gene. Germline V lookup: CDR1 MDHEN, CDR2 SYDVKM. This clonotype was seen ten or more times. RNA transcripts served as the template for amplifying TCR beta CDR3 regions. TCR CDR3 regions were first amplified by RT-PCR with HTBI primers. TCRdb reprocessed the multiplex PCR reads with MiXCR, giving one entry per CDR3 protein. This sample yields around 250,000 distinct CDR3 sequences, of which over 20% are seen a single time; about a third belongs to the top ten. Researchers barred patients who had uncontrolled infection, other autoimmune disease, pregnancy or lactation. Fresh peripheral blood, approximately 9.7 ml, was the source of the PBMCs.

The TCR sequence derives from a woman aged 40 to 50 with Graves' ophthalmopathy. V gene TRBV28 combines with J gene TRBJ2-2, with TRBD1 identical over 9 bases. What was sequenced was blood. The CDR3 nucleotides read TGTGCCAGCAGGAGGGGACAGGGACACACCGGGGAGCTGTTTTTT. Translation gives CASRRGQGHTGELFF.